The rows below give T cell receptor beta chains drawn from one sample of a study of beta chain features in type 1 diabetes. The assay was immunoSEQ multiplex PCR, and TCRdb's table has in-frame clones only and misses some. The table has about 620,000 clones, roughly a sixth seen once. Material: naive CD4+ T cells from blood. These receptors originate from a man aged 18 to 30 in good health. CDR3s include the opening cysteine and the closing phenylalanine or tryptophan. A D gene is named only where the DNA matches it firmly. Clone sizes are given selectively: once, few, many, or a class where the clone is expanded.

NA,TRBJ1-2,TRBV6-5,NA,CASSAAGAPDGYTF,TGTGCCAGCAGTGCCGCGGGGGCACCGGATGGCTACACCTTC
few,TRBJ2-7,TRBV28,TRBD1,CASSFPQGAWNEQYF,TGTGCCAGCAGTTTCCCTCAGGGGGCTTGGAACGAGCAGTACTTC
few,TRBJ2-7,TRBV7-9,NA,CASSVGSGEQYF,TGTGCCAGCAGCGTCGGGAGCGGCGAGCAGTACTTC
NA,TRBJ1-6,TRBV9,NA,CASSVIGGSNSPLHF,TGTGCCAGCAGCGTCATTGGTGGGAGTAATTCACCCCTCCACTTT
NA,TRBJ1-2,TRBV14,NA,CASSQGWAVNYGYTF,TGTGCCAGCAGCCAAGGATGGGCAGTCAACTATGGCTACACCTTC
NA,TRBJ2-7,TRBV2,TRBD2,CASSVPGTRNPDEQYF,TGTGCCAGCAGTGTACCCGGGACTAGAAATCCCGACGAGCAGTACTTC
few,TRBJ2-7,TRBV28,TRBD2,CASIPSGRAGYEQYF,TGTGCCAGCATCCCTAGCGGGAGGGCCGGCTACGAGCAGTACTTC
NA,TRBJ1-2,TRBV14,NA,CASSSSWRYGYTF,TGTGCCAGCAGTTCCTCGTGGCGCTATGGCTACACCTTC
few,TRBJ2-1,TRBV7-2,NA,CASSLVGGSSYNEQFF,TGTGCCAGCAGCTTAGTAGGGGGAAGCTCCTACAATGAGCAGTTCTTC
NA,TRBJ2-7,TRBV9,TRBD1,CASSVGTARFYEQYF,TGTGCCAGCAGCGTGGGGACAGCTAGATTCTACGAGCAGTACTTC
NA,TRBJ1-3,TRBV29-1,NA,CSVRVVPGNTIYF,TGCAGCGTCCGAGTGGTTCCTGGAAACACCATATATTTT
NA,TRBJ1-4,TRBV7-9,NA,CASSFRGGQEEKLFF,TGTGCCAGCAGCTTCCGTGGAGGGCAGGAGGAAAAACTGTTTTTT
NA,TRBJ2-3,TRBV7-7,NA,CASSLDPGPGEDTQYF,TGTGCTAGCAGCTTAGATCCAGGCCCCGGGGAAGATACGCAGTATTTT
few,TRBJ2-7,TRBV7-9,NA,CASSLYQGPYEQYF,TGTGCCAGCAGCTTATATCAGGGGCCCTACGAGCAGTACTTC
NA,TRBJ2-2,TRBV5-1,NA,CASVGNPNTGELFF,TGCGCCAGCGTGGGGAACCCGAACACCGGGGAGCTGTTTTTT
few,TRBJ2-7,TRBV25-1,TRBD2,CASSEFRGRRYEQYF,TGTGCCAGCAGTGAATTTCGCGGGAGGCGCTACGAGCAGTACTTC
few,TRBJ2-5,TRBV15,NA,CATSRDYSGRGQETQYF,TGTGCCACCAGCAGAGATTATTCGGGCAGGGGACAAGAGACCCAGTACTTC
few,TRBJ2-1,TRBV5-4,NA,CASSPTGPRPDNEQFF,TGTGCCAGCAGCCCAACGGGTCCAAGGCCGGACAATGAGCAGTTCTTC
few,TRBJ2-1,TRBV30,NA,CAWTTGVSYNEQFF,TGTGCCTGGACGACCGGGGTTTCCTACAATGAGCAGTTCTTC
few,TRBJ1-2,TRBV5-1,TRBD1,CASSSETGRYGYTF,TGCGCCAGCAGCTCAGAGACAGGGAGGTATGGCTACACCTTC
few,TRBJ2-3,TRBV11-2,NA,CASTLPGTDTQYF,TGTGCCAGCACCCTCCCCGGAACAGATACGCAGTATTTT
NA,TRBJ1-1,TRBV5-5,NA,CASSLERQLNTEAFF,TGTGCCAGCAGCTTGGAACGACAGCTGAACACTGAAGCTTTCTTT
few,TRBJ1-1,TRBV10-3,NA,CAIRTTGPTEAFF,TGTGCCATCAGGACCACAGGGCCCACTGAAGCTTTCTTT
few,TRBJ2-4,TRBV5-1,NA,CASRHDIGGAKNIQYF,TGCGCCAGCAGACACGACATCGGAGGAGCCAAAAACATTCAGTACTTC
NA,TRBJ2-7,TRBV4-3,TRBD2,CASSQVAGTHEQYF,TGCGCCAGCAGCCAAGTAGCGGGAACCCACGAGCAGTACTTC
NA,TRBJ2-5,TRBV4-1,NA,CASSQDGTEPETQYF,TGCGCCAGCAGCCAAGACGGCACGGAGCCAGAGACCCAGTACTTC
NA,TRBJ2-7,TRBV18,NA,CASSPAGTYEQYF,TGTGCCAGCTCACCCGCCGGTACCTACGAGCAGTACTTC
few,TRBJ2-2,TRBV9,NA,CASSERGRTNTGELFF,TGTGCCAGCAGCGAAAGGGGCAGAACGAACACCGGGGAGCTGTTTTTT
few,TRBJ2-7,TRBV4-3,NA,CASSQRQGGEQYF,TGCGCCAGCAGCCAACGACAGGGAGGCGAGCAGTACTTC
once,TRBJ1-6,TRBV30,NA,CAWSVRRVGSYNSPLHF,TGTGCCTGGAGTGTAAGGAGGGTCGGGTCCTATAATTCACCCCTCCACTTT
NA,TRBJ1-2,TRBV6-1,NA,CASSLTDYGYTF,TGTGCCAGCAGCTTAACAGATTATGGCTACACCTTC
NA,TRBJ2-3,TRBV5-5,NA,CASSLVQGPDTQYF,TGTGCCAGCAGCTTGGTGCAGGGCCCAGATACGCAGTATTTT
few,TRBJ2-6,TRBV28,NA,CASSLRVTGANVLTF,TGTGCCAGCAGTTTACGAGTGACTGGGGCCAACGTCCTGACTTTC
few,TRBJ1-2,TRBV27,NA,CASSLSGRNFYGYTF,TGTGCCAGCAGTTTATCAGGCAGAAATTTCTATGGCTACACCTTC
few,TRBJ1-1,TRBV7-2,NA,CASSLEGETEAFF,TGTGCCAGCAGCTTAGAAGGAGAGACTGAAGCTTTCTTT
NA,TRBJ2-7,TRBV7-3,TRBD1,CASSADRAREQYF,TGTGCCAGCAGCGCGGACAGGGCCAGGGAGCAGTACTTC
few,TRBJ2-7,TRBV28,NA,CASSLRLHEQYF,TGTGCCAGCAGTTTGAGGCTTCACGAGCAGTACTTC
NA,TRBJ2-7,TRBV7-2,NA,CASSLARGSRGSYEQYF,TGTGCCAGCAGCTTAGCGCGAGGTAGCAGGGGTAGCTACGAGCAGTACTTC
NA,TRBJ2-7,TRBV10-3,NA,CAIRYDRRDREQYF,TGTGCCATCAGGTACGACAGAAGGGATCGGGAGCAGTACTTC
few,TRBJ2-7,TRBV5-1,TRBD2,CASREAGASYEQYF,TGCGCCAGCAGGGAAGCGGGGGCATCCTACGAGCAGTACTTC
NA,TRBJ1-1,TRBV19,NA,CASSIDHISLAAFF,TGTGCCAGTAGTATAGATCACATCTCGTTGGCAGCTTTCTTT